The rows below give T cell receptor beta chains drawn from one sample of a study of blood T cell repertoires in COVID-19. The data were produced by immunoSEQ multiplex PCR, yet TCRdb's version contains in-frame clones alone and is incomplete. The sample holds approximately 100,000 clones, 80% to 90% seen once. Sequencing input: peripheral blood. These TCRs come from a human donor in a cohort sampled during active COVID-19. Each CDR3 is given without its conserved first and last residue. The order of the fields is J gene, V gene, CDR3 protein.

TRBJ2-7 TRBV24-1 ATSDSNSGSSYEQY
TRBJ2-3 TRBV24-1 ATSITGQGSDTQY
TRBJ1-1 TRBV28 ASSPDMNTEAF
TRBJ1-1 TRBV19 ASSFSSWGVNTEAF
TRBJ1-1 TRBV5-4 ASSHTGNTEAF
TRBJ2-1 TRBV25-1 ASSEPGQSHNEQF
TRBJ1-1 TRBV7-2 ASSLEQGRVAF
TRBJ2-5 TRBV28 ASSSPTAQETQY
TRBJ1-5 TRBV7-2 ASSLSQGGNQPQH
TRBJ2-7 TRBV7-2 ASSLAVAGRAYEQY
TRBJ2-7 TRBV6-1 ASSDGRGGPYEQY
TRBJ1-1 TRBV19 ASNITGTGGLVKTEAF
TRBJ2-1 TRBV5-5 ASSLAPSSYNEQF
TRBJ1-1 TRBV11-2 ASSSDRIMNTEAF
TRBJ2-7 TRBV7-2 ASSLPTGEEQY
TRBJ2-7 TRBV19 ASSTQGGAYEQY
TRBJ1-6 TRBV27 ASSPGVNSPLH
TRBJ1-2 TRBV7-2 ASSLGSQYGYT
TRBJ2-3 TRBV6-2/TRBV6-3 ASSPYRDTDTQY
TRBJ2-7 TRBV20-1 SALQGYEQY
TRBJ2-7 TRBV18 ASSQGFHGEQY
TRBJ2-1 TRBV24-1 ATSETSGRVAYNEQF
TRBJ2-5 TRBV3-1/TRBV3-2 ASSQGAYTQY
TRBJ2-3 TRBV5-1 ASSLETGGITDTQY
TRBJ2-2 TRBV6-2/TRBV6-3 ASSSLQGGTGELF
TRBJ1-1 TRBV19 AAGTGRKTEAF
TRBJ1-5 TRBV18 ASSSRGLSKSNQPQH
TRBJ1-2 TRBV19 ASSTPRDTSGNYGYT
TRBJ2-3 TRBV5-8 ASSLRGKEPGGY
TRBJ1-1 TRBV14 ASSPLRWAMNTEAF
TRBJ2-2 TRBV7-3 ASSPTGTNTGELF
TRBJ2-1 TRBV28 ASTKRGSYNEQF
TRBJ2-1 TRBV6-6 ASSYQSGNSYNEQF
TRBJ1-5 TRBV18 ASTDRSNQPQH
TRBJ2-7 TRBV7-2 ASSLATGPTYEQY
TRBJ1-3 TRBV21-1 ASSKRRGSSGNTIY
TRBJ1-1 TRBV27 ASSLKGRENTEAF
TRBJ1-4 TRBV9 ASKWDRLNEKLF
TRBJ2-7 TRBV11-2 ASSTTDGNSYEQY
TRBJ1-1 TRBV6-4 ASGQNMNTEAF
TRBJ2-3 TRBV6-6 ASSYGARADTQY
TRBJ1-1 TRBV6-5 ASRADRGRTEAF
TRBJ1-2 TRBV5-1 ASSLVQGSDGYT
TRBJ2-1 TRBV18 ASSRQGYNEQF
TRBJ2-2 TRBV9 ASSVDVDTGELF
TRBJ1-1 TRBV28 ASSLDRVSTEAF
TRBJ1-1 TRBV6-2/TRBV6-3 ASSSARFGTGGSEAF
TRBJ1-3 TRBV7-9 ASRPTGTDGNTIY
TRBJ2-7 TRBV28 ASSLGQSPYEQY
TRBJ1-2 TRBV7-8 ASSLVQGAGYGYT
TRBJ2-2 TRBV6-2/TRBV6-3 ASSYAQINTGELF